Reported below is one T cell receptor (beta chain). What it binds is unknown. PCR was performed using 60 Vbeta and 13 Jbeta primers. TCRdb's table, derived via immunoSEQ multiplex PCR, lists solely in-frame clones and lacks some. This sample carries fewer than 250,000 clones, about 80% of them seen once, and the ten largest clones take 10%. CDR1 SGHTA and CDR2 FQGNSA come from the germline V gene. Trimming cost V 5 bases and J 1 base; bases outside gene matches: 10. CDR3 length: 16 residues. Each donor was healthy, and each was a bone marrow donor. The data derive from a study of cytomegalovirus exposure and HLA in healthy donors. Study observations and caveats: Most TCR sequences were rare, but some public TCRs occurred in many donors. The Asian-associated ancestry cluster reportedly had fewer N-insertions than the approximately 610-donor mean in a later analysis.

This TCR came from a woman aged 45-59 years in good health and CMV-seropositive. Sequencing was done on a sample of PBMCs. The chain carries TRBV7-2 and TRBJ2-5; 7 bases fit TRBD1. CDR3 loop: CASSVQQGLSQETQYF. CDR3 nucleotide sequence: TGTGCCAGCAGCGTTCAACAGGGGCTCTCCCAAGAGACCCAGTACTTC.